The sample holds one count of the clone carrying this TCR beta chain. Its cognate antigen is unknown. The data belong to a study of cytomegalovirus exposure and HLA in healthy donors. The wider study: In an earlier analysis, 95 million to 140 million unique TCR beta sequences were found from approximately 170 million T cells. Findings and limits, study-wide: A later analysis found most CMV-associated TCR beta chains apparently HLA-restricted. A few chains linked to CMV were shown in vitro to be specific for CMV antigens.

13 Jbeta primers and 60 Vbeta primers were used for the PCR. Generated by immunoSEQ multiplex PCR, the TCRdb table keeps only in-frame clones and is missing some. The sample records tens of thousands of clones, roughly 80% being singletons. The V gene's germline CDR1 is GTSNPN and CDR2 SVGIG (reference sequence). CDR3 size: 11 residues. The germline V and J ends were trimmed by 2 bases and 7 bases, with 8 bases remaining between them. The material sequenced was PBMCs. The TCR was taken from a man in his forties in good health and CMV-seronegative. This chain links TRBV30 with TRBJ1-1; D remains unclear. This CDR3 is CAWSIRIEAFF. CDR3 DNA sequence: TGTGCCTGGAGTATCAGAATTGAAGCTTTCTTT.